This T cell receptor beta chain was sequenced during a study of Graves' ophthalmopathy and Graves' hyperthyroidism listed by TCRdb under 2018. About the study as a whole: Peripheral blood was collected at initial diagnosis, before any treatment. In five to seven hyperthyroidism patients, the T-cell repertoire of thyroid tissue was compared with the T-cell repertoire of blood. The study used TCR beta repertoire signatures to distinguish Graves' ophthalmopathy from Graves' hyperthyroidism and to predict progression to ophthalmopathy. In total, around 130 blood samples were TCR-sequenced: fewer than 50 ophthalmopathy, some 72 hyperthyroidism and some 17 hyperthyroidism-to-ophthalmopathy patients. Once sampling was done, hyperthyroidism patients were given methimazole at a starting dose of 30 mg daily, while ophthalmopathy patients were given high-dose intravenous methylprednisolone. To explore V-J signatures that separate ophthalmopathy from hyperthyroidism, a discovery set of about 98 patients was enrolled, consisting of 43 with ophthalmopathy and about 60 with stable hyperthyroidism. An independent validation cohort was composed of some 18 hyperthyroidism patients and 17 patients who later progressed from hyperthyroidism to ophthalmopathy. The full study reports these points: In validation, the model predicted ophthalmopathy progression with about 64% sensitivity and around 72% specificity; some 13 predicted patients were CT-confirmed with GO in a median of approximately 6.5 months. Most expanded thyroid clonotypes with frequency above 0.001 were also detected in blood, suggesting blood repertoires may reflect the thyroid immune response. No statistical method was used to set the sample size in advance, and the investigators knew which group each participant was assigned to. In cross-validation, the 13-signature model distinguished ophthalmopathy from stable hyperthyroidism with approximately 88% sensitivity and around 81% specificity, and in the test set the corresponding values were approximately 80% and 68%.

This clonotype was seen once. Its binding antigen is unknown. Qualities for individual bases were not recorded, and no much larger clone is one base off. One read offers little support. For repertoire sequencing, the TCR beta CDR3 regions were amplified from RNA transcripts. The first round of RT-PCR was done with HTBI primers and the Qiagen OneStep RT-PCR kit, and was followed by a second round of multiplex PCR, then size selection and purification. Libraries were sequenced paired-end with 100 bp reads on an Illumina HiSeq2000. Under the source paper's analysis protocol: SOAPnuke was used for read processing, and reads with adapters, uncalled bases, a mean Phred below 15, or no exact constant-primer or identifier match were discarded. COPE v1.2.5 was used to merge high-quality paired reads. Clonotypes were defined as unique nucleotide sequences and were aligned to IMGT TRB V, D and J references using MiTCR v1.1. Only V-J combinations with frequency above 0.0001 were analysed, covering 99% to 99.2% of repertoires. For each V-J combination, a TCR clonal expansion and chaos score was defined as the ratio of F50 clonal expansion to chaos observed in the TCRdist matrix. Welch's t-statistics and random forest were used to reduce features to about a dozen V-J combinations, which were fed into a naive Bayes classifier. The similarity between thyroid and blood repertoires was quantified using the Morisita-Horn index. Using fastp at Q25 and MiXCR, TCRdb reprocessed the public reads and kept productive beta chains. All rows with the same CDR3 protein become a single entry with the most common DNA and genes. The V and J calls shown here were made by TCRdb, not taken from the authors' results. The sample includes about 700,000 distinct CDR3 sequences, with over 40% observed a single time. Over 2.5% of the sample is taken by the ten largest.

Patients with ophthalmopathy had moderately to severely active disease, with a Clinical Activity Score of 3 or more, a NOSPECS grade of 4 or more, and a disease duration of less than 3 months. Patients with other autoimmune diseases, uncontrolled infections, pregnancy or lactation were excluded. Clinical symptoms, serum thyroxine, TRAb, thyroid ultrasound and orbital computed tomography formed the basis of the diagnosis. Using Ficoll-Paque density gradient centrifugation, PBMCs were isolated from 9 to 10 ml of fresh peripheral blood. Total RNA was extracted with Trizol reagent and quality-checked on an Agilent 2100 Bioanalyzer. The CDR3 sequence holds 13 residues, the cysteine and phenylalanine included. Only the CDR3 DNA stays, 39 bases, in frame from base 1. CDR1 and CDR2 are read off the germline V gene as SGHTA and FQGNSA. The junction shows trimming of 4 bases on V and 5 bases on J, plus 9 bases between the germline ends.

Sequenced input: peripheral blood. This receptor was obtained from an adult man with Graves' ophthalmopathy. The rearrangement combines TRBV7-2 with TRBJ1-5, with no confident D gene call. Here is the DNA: TGTGCCAGCAGCTCATGGTCCGATCAGCCCCAGCATTTT. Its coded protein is CASSSWSDQPQHF. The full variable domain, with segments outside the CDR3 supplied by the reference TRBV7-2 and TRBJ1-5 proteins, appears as GAGVSQSPSNKVTEKGKDVELRCDPISGHTALYWYRQSLGQGLEFLIYFQGNSAPDKSGLPSDRFSAERTGGSVSTLTIQRTQQEDSAVYLCASSSWSDQPQHFGDGTRLSIL.